These T cell receptor beta chains were read from a single sample in a study of Tregs in tolerant kidney transplant recipients. Repertoires were generated with immunoSEQ multiplex PCR, while TCRdb's copy carries only in-frame clones and drops some. The repertoire holds roughly 68,000 clones, with around 84% as singletons. The sample was CD4+ T cells from blood. The receptors stem from a human donor in good health. Each CDR3 is given with its conserved first and last residue. A D gene is named only where the DNA matches it firmly. The size entry is marked missing in some rows and otherwise reads once, few, many or a size class.

length,D,J,size,V,DNA,CDR3
15,NA,TRBJ2-5,NA,TRBV19,TGTGCCAGTAGTATAGGGTCTAGGGTTTTAGAGACCCAGTACTTC,CASSIGSRVLETQYF
15,NA,TRBJ1-3,NA,TRBV18,TGTGCCAGCTCACCACTAGTTTCAGGCGAGAACACCATATATTTT,CASSPLVSGENTIYF
13,NA,TRBJ2-3,many,TRBV7-3,TGTGCCAGCAGTAAGCCGCCAGGAGATACGCAGTATTTT,CASSKPPGDTQYF
13,NA,TRBJ1-6,NA,TRBV23-1,TGCGCCAGCATCGGACAGCGCAAGCTACCCCTCCACTTT,CASIGQRKLPLHF
13,NA,TRBJ1-1,few,TRBV18,TGTGCCAGCACTTCAACAGGGAACACTGAAGCTTTCTTT,CASTSTGNTEAFF
14,NA,TRBJ2-1,NA,TRBV30,TGTGCCTGGGATCGAGGAAGCTCCTACAATGAGCAGTTCTTC,CAWDRGSSYNEQFF
15,NA,TRBJ2-3,NA,TRBV5-5,TGTGCCAGCAGCTTGGACGGAGGACCCACAGATACGCAGTATTTT,CASSLDGGPTDTQYF
13,TRBD1,TRBJ2-7,NA,TRBV12-5,TGTGCTAGTGGTGCGGACAGGGGTTACGAGCAGTACTTC,CASGADRGYEQYF
11,NA,TRBJ1-6,NA,TRBV20-1,TGCAGTGCTAGAGTAAGGTCACCCCTCCACTTT,CSARVRSPLHF
14,NA,TRBJ1-1,once,TRBV4-3,TGCGCCAGCAGCCAAGAGTTGGGGGGGACTGAAGCTTTCTTT,CASSQELGGTEAFF
13,TRBD1,TRBJ1-6,NA,TRBV30,TGTGCCTGGAGTGAGACAGGGAATTCACCCCTCCACTTT,CAWSETGNSPLHF
14,NA,TRBJ2-7,few,TRBV5-4,TGTGCCTGCGGGGACGGGAGTGGTGCCTACGAGCAGTACTTC,CACGDGSGAYEQYF
15,TRBD1,TRBJ2-2,NA,TRBV19,TGTGCCACCTCTCCCGACAGGGTAGTTGGCGGGGAGCTGTTTTTT,CATSPDRVVGGELFF
17,TRBD1,TRBJ2-5,NA,TRBV5-8,TGTGCCAGCAGCTCCTTCGCCGGGACAGGGGCCCAGGGTGACCAGTACTTC,CASSSFAGTGAQGDQYF
12,NA,TRBJ1-2,NA,TRBV25-1,TGTGCCAGCACCGACAGGAACTATGGCTACACCTTC,CASTDRNYGYTF
14,TRBD1,TRBJ1-2,NA,TRBV2,TGTGCCAGCAGTGAGGGACAGACCTACTATGGCTACACCTTC,CASSEGQTYYGYTF
14,NA,TRBJ2-7,NA,TRBV5-1,TGCGCCAGCAGCTTGGGACAGAGAATTTACGAGCAGTACTTC,CASSLGQRIYEQYF
14,NA,TRBJ2-2,NA,TRBV27,TGTGCCAGCAGTAGTCTTTGGAACACCGGGGAGCTGTTTTTT,CASSSLWNTGELFF
15,TRBD1,TRBJ2-7,NA,TRBV11-2,TGTGCCAGCAGCGTAACAGGGGGCTCTTTTTACGAGCAGTACTTC,CASSVTGGSFYEQYF
15,NA,TRBJ1-1,NA,TRBV6-5,TGTGCCAGCAGTTACTCGAGCAGGGGGAACACTGAAGCTTTCTTT,CASSYSSRGNTEAFF
15,NA,TRBJ2-1,NA,TRBV4-2,TGTGCCAGCAGCCAAGAACTAAGCGGTAACAATGAGCAGTTCTTC,CASSQELSGNNEQFF
16,NA,TRBJ1-4,NA,TRBV18,TGTGCCAGCTCACTAGGGCAGACATCAACTAATGAAAAACTGTTTTTT,CASSLGQTSTNEKLFF
16,TRBD2,TRBJ2-1,NA,TRBV4-3,TGCGCCAGCAGCCAAGACGGGGGGGGCTTCTACAATGAGCAGTTCTTC,CASSQDGGGFYNEQFF
14,NA,TRBJ1-3,NA,TRBV6-1,TGTGCCAGCACGGCGGGGGCCCATGGAAACACCATATATTTT,CASTAGAHGNTIYF
14,TRBD1,TRBJ1-5,NA,TRBV6-5,TGTGCCAGCAGTTGGGGGGGACAGGTCCAGCCCCAGCATTTT,CASSWGGQVQPQHF
15,NA,TRBJ2-5,once,TRBV11-1,TGTGCCAGCAGCTTAGGCCCCGGACTCCAAGAGACCCAGTACTTC,CASSLGPGLQETQYF
16,NA,TRBJ1-1,NA,TRBV6-6,TGTGCCAGCAGTTACCCTCAGGGACTTGGAGCCACTGAAGCTTTCTTT,CASSYPQGLGATEAFF
14,NA,TRBJ1-1,NA,TRBV6-5,TGTGCCAGCAGCCGGTCGTCGACGAACACTGAAGCTTTCTTT,CASSRSSTNTEAFF
14,TRBD1,TRBJ1-1,NA,TRBV29-1,TGCAGCGTTGAAGTCCGGGACAGGGCGTTTGGAGCTTTCTTT,CSVEVRDRAFGAFF
15,NA,TRBJ2-7,NA,TRBV19,TGTGCCAGCAGCTTAGATGCAGAAATTTCCTACGAGCAGTACTTC,CASSLDAEISYEQYF
13,NA,TRBJ1-1,NA,TRBV5-1,TGCGCCAGCAGCTTGTATACGAACACTGAAGCTTTCTTT,CASSLYTNTEAFF
15,TRBD1,TRBJ2-5,NA,TRBV2,TGTGCCAGCAGAGATACAGGGGGTAGTGGTGAGACCCAGTACTTC,CASRDTGGSGETQYF
14,NA,TRBJ2-3,NA,TRBV2,TGTGCCAGCAGGGCGGGGAGCAGCACAGATACGCAGTATTTT,CASRAGSSTDTQYF
16,TRBD2,TRBJ2-5,NA,TRBV5-6,TGTGCCAGCAGCTTGGGCACCGGGGGGGGACAAGAGACCCAGTACTTC,CASSLGTGGGQETQYF
15,NA,TRBJ2-3,NA,TRBV15,TGTGCCACCAGCGAAGGTGTATTCGCGGCAGATACGCAGTATTTT,CATSEGVFAADTQYF
15,NA,TRBJ2-2,NA,TRBV6-5,TGTGCCAGCAGTTCCGGTCTTCGGGCGACCGGGGAGCTGTTTTTT,CASSSGLRATGELFF
16,NA,TRBJ1-2,NA,TRBV5-1,TGCGCCAGCAGCTTGGGACTCAGAGGCCTCGACTATGGCTACACCTTC,CASSLGLRGLDYGYTF
14,NA,TRBJ1-6,NA,TRBV5-8,TGTGCCAGCAGCCCTTCCAGGGGCAATTCACCCCTCCACTTT,CASSPSRGNSPLHF
17,TRBD2,TRBJ2-3,NA,TRBV5-1,TGCGCCAGCAGCTTGGCACTAGCGGGAGTTGAGGCAGATACGCAGTATTTT,CASSLALAGVEADTQYF
12,NA,TRBJ2-3,NA,TRBV9,TGTGCCAGCAGCGTAGGTATGGATACGCAGTATTTT,CASSVGMDTQYF
15,NA,TRBJ2-2,NA,TRBV7-2,TGTGCCAGCAGCTTTATGGTGGTCGGCACCGGGGAGCTGTTTTTT,CASSFMVVGTGELFF
11,NA,TRBJ1-2,NA,TRBV20-1,TGCAGTGCCCAAGACAGAGATGGCTACACCTTC,CSAQDRDGYTF